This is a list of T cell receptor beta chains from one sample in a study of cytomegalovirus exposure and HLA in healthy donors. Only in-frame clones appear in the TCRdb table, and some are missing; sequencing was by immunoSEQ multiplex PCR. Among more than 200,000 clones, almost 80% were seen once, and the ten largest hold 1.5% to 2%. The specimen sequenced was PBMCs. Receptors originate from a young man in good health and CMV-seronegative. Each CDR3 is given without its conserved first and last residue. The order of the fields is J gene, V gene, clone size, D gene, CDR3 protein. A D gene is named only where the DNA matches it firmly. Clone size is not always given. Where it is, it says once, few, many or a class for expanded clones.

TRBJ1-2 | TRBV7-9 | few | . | ASSNSRADGYT
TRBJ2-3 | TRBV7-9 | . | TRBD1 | ASSRVPGQGTDTQY
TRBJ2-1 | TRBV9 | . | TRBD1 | ASSVEDRGSYNEQF
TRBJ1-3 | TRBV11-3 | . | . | ASSLTLGNTIY
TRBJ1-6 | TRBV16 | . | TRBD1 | ASSAQGAPDNSPLH
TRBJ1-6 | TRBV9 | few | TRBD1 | ASSRDGTGIGNSPLH
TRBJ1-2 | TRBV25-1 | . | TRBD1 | ASSEWGDRGNYGYT
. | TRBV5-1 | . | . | ASSPATSYEQY
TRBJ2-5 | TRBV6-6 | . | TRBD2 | ASRGLKGRGGETQY
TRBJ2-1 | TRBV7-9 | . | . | ASSVSTQNEQF
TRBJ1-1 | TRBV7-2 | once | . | ASSFGGGREAF
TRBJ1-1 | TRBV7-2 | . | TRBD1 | ASSLTQGAGTEAF
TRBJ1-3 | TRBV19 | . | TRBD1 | ASSRQGDSGNTIY
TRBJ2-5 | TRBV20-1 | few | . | SGSRGETQY
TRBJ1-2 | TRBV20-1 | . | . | STSGYT
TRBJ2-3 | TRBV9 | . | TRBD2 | ASSSSGATDTQY
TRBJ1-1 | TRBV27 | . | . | ASSLWPGNTEAF
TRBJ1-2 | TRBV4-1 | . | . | ASSQEEGRYGYT
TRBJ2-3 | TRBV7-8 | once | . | ASSSRVLADTQY
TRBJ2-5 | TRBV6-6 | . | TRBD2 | ASIFRGEQETQY
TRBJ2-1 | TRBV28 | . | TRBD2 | ASSSQREGNEQF
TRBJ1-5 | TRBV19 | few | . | ASNPVEGSRSNQPQH
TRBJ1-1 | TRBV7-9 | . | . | ASSLPQEGSTEAF
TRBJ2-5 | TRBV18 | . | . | ASSPRQVQETQY
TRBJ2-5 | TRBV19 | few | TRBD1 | ASSTTGGGGETQY
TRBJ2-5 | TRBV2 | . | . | ASRTGDYETQY
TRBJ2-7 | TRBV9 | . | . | ASSPHEGVNYEQY
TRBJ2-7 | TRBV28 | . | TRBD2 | ASSFTGGGSYEQY
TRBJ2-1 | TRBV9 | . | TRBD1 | ASNRQGPDSSSYNEQF
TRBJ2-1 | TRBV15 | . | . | ATSFSSYNEQF
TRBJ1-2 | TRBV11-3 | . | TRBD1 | ASSLQGAEGGYT
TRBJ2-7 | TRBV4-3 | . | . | ASSQVLDSYEQY
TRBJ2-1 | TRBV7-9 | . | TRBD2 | ASSFTGTSGTFDNEQF
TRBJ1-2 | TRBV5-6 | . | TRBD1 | ASSLGTGGIRGYT
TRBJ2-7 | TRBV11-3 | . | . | ASSLDVGREQY
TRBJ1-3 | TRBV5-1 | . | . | ASSLVASGNTIY
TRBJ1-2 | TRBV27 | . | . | ASSLFGDRVLFYGYT
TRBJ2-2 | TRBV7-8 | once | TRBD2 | ASSKGTSGRGTGELF
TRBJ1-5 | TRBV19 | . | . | ASSIVVRHQPQH
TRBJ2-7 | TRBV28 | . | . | ASRTLASSYEQY
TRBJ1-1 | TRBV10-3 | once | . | AISDVEDTILGNTEAF
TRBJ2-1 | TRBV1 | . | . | TSSQGYSYFYDEQF
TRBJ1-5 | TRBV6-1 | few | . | ASRDSLGQPQH
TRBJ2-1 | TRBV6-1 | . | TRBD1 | ASSRDRGLGEQF
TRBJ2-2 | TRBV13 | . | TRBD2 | ASSLGPSGRAFLNTGELF